The rows below give T cell receptor beta chains drawn from one sample of a study of regulatory T cells in long-lasting Graves disease. A single record per CDR3 protein comes from TCRdb applying MiXCR to the multiplex PCR reads. The data contain some 350,000 distinct CDR3 sequences, 16% of them singletons. These data are also associated with another study on T cells in Graves' hyperthyroidism and ophthalmopathy.

The sequences come from peripheral blood mononuclear cells (PBMCs), collected at new diagnosis, from a patient treated with antithyroid drugs. Receptors were obtained from a woman aged 18-35 years with Graves disease. Each CDR3 is given with its conserved first and last residue. Fields, in order: V gene, D gene, J gene, clone size, CDR3 DNA, CDR3 protein. The D gene is left open where the match is weak. Not every row has a clone size; where given, it reads once, few, many or a size class.

V: TRBV5-1
D: -
J: TRBJ1-3
size: few
DNA: TGCGCCAGCAGCCTCCGCGAACAGGGAGTCTCTGGAAACACCATATATTTT
CDR3: CASSLREQGVSGNTIYF

V: TRBV3-1
D: -
J: TRBJ2-3
size: many
DNA: TGTGCCAGCAGCCAAGATGGTCGGCCGACTCGGGGTTGGGCAGATACGCAGTATTTT
CDR3: CASSQDGRPTRGWADTQYF

V: TRBV5-1
D: TRBD2
J: TRBJ2-1
size: many
DNA: TGCGCCAGCAGCTTGGGCGGGACTAGCGAGTACAATGAGCAGTTCTTC
CDR3: CASSLGGTSEYNEQFF

V: TRBV18
D: TRBD2
J: TRBJ2-3
size: many
DNA: TGTGCCAGCAGTTCACTAGCGGGGGGACTCACAGATACGCAGTATTTT
CDR3: CASSSLAGGLTDTQYF

V: TRBV18
D: -
J: TRBJ2-7
size: many
DNA: TGTGCCAGCTCACCTCAGACGGACTCCTACGAGCAGTACTTC
CDR3: CASSPQTDSYEQYF

V: TRBV30
D: -
J: TRBJ2-2
size: many
DNA: TGTGCCTGGAGTGTGGGGGGGCCGAACACCGGGGAGCTGTTTTTT
CDR3: CAWSVGGPNTGELFF

V: TRBV7-9
D: -
J: TRBJ2-7
size: many
DNA: TGTGCCAGCAGCCGTGGACAGAACGAGCAGTACTTC
CDR3: CASSRGQNEQYF

V: TRBV9
D: -
J: TRBJ2-3
size: few
DNA: TGTGCCAGCAGCGTGGATGGGGGGGCGAGCACAGATACGCAGTATTTT
CDR3: CASSVDGGASTDTQYF

V: TRBV6-1
D: -
J: TRBJ1-3
size: many
DNA: TGTGCCAGCAGGCAGCCAGGGGTCGGAAACACCATATATTTT
CDR3: CASRQPGVGNTIYF

V: TRBV5-1
D: -
J: TRBJ2-1
size: many
DNA: TGTGCCAGCAGCCCAGCACAGAATAACCTCTACAATGAGCAGTTCTTC
CDR3: CASSPAQNNLYNEQFF

V: TRBV10-2
D: TRBD1
J: TRBJ2-1
size: few
DNA: TGCGCCAGCAGTAGAGGTGGGACAGGGGACTACAATGAGCAGTCCTTC
CDR3: CASSRGGTGDYNEQSF

V: TRBV18
D: TRBD1
J: TRBJ2-2
size: many
DNA: TGTGCCAGCTCGTCGGGACAGGAGAGTACCGGGGAGCTGTTTTTT
CDR3: CASSSGQESTGELFF

V: TRBV25-1
D: -
J: TRBJ1-3
size: -
DNA: TGTGCCAGCAGTGGAGGGGTATCTGGAAACACCATATATTTT
CDR3: CASSGGVSGNTIYF

V: TRBV7-9
D: -
J: TRBJ1-5
size: many
DNA: TGTGCCAGCAGCCCGCAGTTCGGGTTGGGCAATCAGCCCCAGCATTTT
CDR3: CASSPQFGLGNQPQHF

V: TRBV7-9
D: -
J: TRBJ2-7
size: -
DNA: TGTGCCAGCAGCTCCACTCGAGAAACAGCCTCCTACGAGCAGTACTTC
CDR3: CASSSTRETASYEQYF

V: TRBV20-1
D: TRBD2
J: TRBJ2-3
size: many
DNA: TGCAGTGCTACTCGTCTAGCGGGGGGCACAGATACGCAGTATTTT
CDR3: CSATRLAGGTDTQYF

V: TRBV5-4
D: -
J: TRBJ2-5
size: few
DNA: TGTGCCAGCAGCTACGAAGGGGGGGTGGGACAAGAGACCCAGTACTTC
CDR3: CASSYEGGVGQETQYF

V: TRBV18
D: TRBD2
J: TRBJ2-3
size: many
DNA: TGTGCCAGCTCACCTGAAGCGGGAGTCCCAGATACGCAGTATTTT
CDR3: CASSPEAGVPDTQYF

V: TRBV11-2
D: TRBD1
J: TRBJ1-2
size: once
DNA: TGTGCCAGCAGCCCAATCCGGGACAGGGGGGATTCTCACTTC
CDR3: CASSPIRDRGDSHF

V: TRBV11-2
D: -
J: TRBJ2-7
size: many
DNA: TGTGCCAGCAGCCAAGGAGCGGGCAGCTCCTACGAGCAGTACTTC
CDR3: CASSQGAGSSYEQYF

V: TRBV6-1
D: TRBD2
J: TRBJ2-7
size: -
DNA: TGTGCCAGCATTGGACTAGCGGGAGGCGGGCAGTACTTC
CDR3: CASIGLAGGGQYF

V: TRBV2
D: -
J: TRBJ1-5
size: many
DNA: TGTGCCAGCAGCTACGGGACCCCCGGTCAGCCCCAGCATTTT
CDR3: CASSYGTPGQPQHF

V: TRBV6-1
D: -
J: TRBJ1-5
size: many
DNA: TGTGCCAGCAGTGACAGCACAATCTTGCCCCAGCATTTT
CDR3: CASSDSTILPQHF

V: TRBV7-3
D: -
J: TRBJ1-1
size: many
DNA: TGTGCCAGCAGGAGGCGGGAGAACACTGAAGCTTTCTTT
CDR3: CASRRRENTEAFF

V: TRBV3-1
D: TRBD2
J: TRBJ2-1
size: -
DNA: TGTGCCAGCAGCCAATTGCTACTAGCGGGAGGGATCTCCTACAATGAGCAGTTCTTC
CDR3: CASSQLLLAGGISYNEQFF

V: TRBV30
D: -
J: TRBJ2-2
size: -
DNA: TGTGCCTGGAGTGTACGGGGCGGGTGGACCGGGGAGCTGTTTTTT
CDR3: CAWSVRGGWTGELFF

V: TRBV18
D: -
J: TRBJ1-1
size: many
DNA: TGTGCCAGCTCACCAAACGCAAGAAACACTGAAGCTTTCTTT
CDR3: CASSPNARNTEAFF

V: TRBV11-1
D: -
J: TRBJ2-5
size: -
DNA: TGTGCCAGCAGCCAAGATGGATTGGGGGAGACCCAGTACTTC
CDR3: CASSQDGLGETQYF

V: TRBV5-1
D: -
J: TRBJ2-2
size: -
DNA: TGCGCCAGCAGCTCAGGCTTTGCGAACACCGGGGAGCTGTTTTTT
CDR3: CASSSGFANTGELFF

V: TRBV7-3
D: -
J: TRBJ1-1
size: many
DNA: TGTGCCAGCAGCGAACAGGGCGGTGGCACTGAAGCTTTCTTT
CDR3: CASSEQGGGTEAFF

V: TRBV27
D: TRBD1
J: TRBJ1-6
size: few
DNA: TGTGCCAGCAGTTTTTCAAGCCGGGGACAGAATTCACCCCTCCACTTT
CDR3: CASSFSSRGQNSPLHF

V: TRBV3-1
D: -
J: TRBJ2-5
size: many
DNA: TGTGCCAGCAGCCAAACGTTTAGCGGAGAGACCCAGTACTTC
CDR3: CASSQTFSGETQYF

V: TRBV28
D: -
J: TRBJ2-2
size: -
DNA: TGTGCCAGCAGGTCGACAGACACCGGGGAGCTGTTTTTT
CDR3: CASRSTDTGELFF

V: TRBV3-1
D: TRBD2
J: TRBJ2-1
size: many
DNA: TGTGCCAGCAGCCTACTAAAGGGAGGGTGGAATGAGCAGTTCTTC
CDR3: CASSLLKGGWNEQFF

V: TRBV5-5
D: -
J: TRBJ2-5
size: few
DNA: TGTGCCAGCAGGCCCTCCCCAGACCCCCGAGAGACCCAGTACTTC
CDR3: CASRPSPDPRETQYF

V: TRBV7-9
D: TRBD1
J: TRBJ2-1
size: many
DNA: TGTGCCAGCAGCCCGACTCCGGGACAGGGGTACAATGAGCAGTTCTTC
CDR3: CASSPTPGQGYNEQFF

V: TRBV5-4
D: -
J: TRBJ2-2
size: -
DNA: TGTGCCAGCAGCAAAGCCGACGGCGGGACCTACACCGGGGAGCTGTTTTTT
CDR3: CASSKADGGTYTGELFF

V: TRBV2
D: -
J: TRBJ2-2
size: -
DNA: TGTGCCAGCAGAAAAGCAGGGGACCGGGCCGGGGAGCTGTTTTTT
CDR3: CASRKAGDRAGELFF

V: TRBV10-3
D: TRBD1
J: TRBJ2-7
size: many
DNA: TGTGCCGGATCCGGACAGGGCTACGAGCAGTACTTC
CDR3: CAGSGQGYEQYF

V: TRBV2
D: -
J: TRBJ1-2
size: many
DNA: TGTGCCAGCAGTCCCAACAGGGAGAGCTACACCTTC
CDR3: CASSPNRESYTF

V: TRBV20-1
D: TRBD2
J: TRBJ2-1
size: many
DNA: TGCAGTGCTAGACTAGCGGGAGGCATTATCAACAATGAGCAGTTCTTC
CDR3: CSARLAGGIINNEQFF

V: TRBV27
D: -
J: TRBJ1-1
size: -
DNA: TGTGCCAACAGTTTATCGATGAGCACTGAAGCTTTCTTT
CDR3: CANSLSMSTEAFF

V: TRBV20-1
D: -
J: TRBJ2-3
size: -
DNA: TGCAGTCCCCCTTCCCCGGTCGTAGATACGCAGTATTTT
CDR3: CSPPSPVVDTQYF

V: TRBV3-1
D: TRBD1
J: TRBJ2-2
size: many
DNA: TGTGCCAGCAGCCAATTCCAGGGGGCCGGGGAGCTGTTTTTT
CDR3: CASSQFQGAGELFF

V: TRBV5-1
D: -
J: TRBJ2-1
size: many
DNA: TGTGCCAGCAGCTTGGCCTTGCGGCTCAGCTCCTACAATGAGCAGTTCTTC
CDR3: CASSLALRLSSYNEQFF

V: TRBV29-1
D: -
J: TRBJ1-1
size: few
DNA: TGCAGCGTTGAAGGATCCTTCTTGAACACTGAAGCTTTCTTT
CDR3: CSVEGSFLNTEAFF

V: TRBV11-1
D: -
J: TRBJ2-3
size: many
DNA: TGTGCCAGCAGCATCAGGGACACAGATACGCAGTATTTT
CDR3: CASSIRDTDTQYF

V: TRBV6-1
D: TRBD2
J: TRBJ2-1
size: -
DNA: TGTGCCAGCAGTGGACTAGCGGAATATAATGAGCAGTTCTTC
CDR3: CASSGLAEYNEQFF

V: TRBV20-1
D: -
J: TRBJ1-1
size: -
DNA: TGCAGTGCTAGAGATCAAGTGAACACTGAAGCTTTCTTT
CDR3: CSARDQVNTEAFF

V: TRBV6-2/TRBV6-3
D: -
J: TRBJ1-1
size: few
DNA: TGTGCCAGCAGTTATTACACCACTGAAGCTTTCTTT
CDR3: CASSYYTTEAFF